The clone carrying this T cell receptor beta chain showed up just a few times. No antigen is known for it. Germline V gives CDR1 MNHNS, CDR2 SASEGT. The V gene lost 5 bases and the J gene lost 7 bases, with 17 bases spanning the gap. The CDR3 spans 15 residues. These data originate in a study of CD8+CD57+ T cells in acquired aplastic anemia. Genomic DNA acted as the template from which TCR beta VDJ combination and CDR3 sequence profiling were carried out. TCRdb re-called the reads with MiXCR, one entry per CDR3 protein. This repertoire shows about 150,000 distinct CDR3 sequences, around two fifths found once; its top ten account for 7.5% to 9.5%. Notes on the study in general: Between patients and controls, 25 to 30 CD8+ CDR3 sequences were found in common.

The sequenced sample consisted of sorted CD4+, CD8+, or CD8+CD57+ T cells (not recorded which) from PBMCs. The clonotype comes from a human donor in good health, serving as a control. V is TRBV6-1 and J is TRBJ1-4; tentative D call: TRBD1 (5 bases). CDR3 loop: CASSRGGGSIEKLFF. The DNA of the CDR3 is TGTGCCAGCAGTAGGGGTGGCGGTTCAATTGAAAAACTGTTTTTT.